This TCR beta chain was identified during a study of cytomegalovirus exposure and HLA in healthy donors. Looking at the study overall: Earlier work reported approximately 100 million unique TCR beta sequences from some 170 million T cells.

This PCR relied on a set of 60 Vbeta primers and 13 Jbeta primers. Sequencing was performed with immunoSEQ multiplex PCR; in TCRdb, only in-frame clones are kept and a portion is missing. There are about 220,000 clones in the sample; 75% occur only once, and approximately 1.7% lies in the top ten. CDR1 is MDHEN and CDR2 is SYDVKM in the germline V gene. The CDR3 covers 11 residues. V was cut by 7 bases and J by 6 bases, with 9 bases left in between. The study, taken as a whole, reports: Among immune exposure information, only CMV serostatus was available. Indistinguishable V segments such as TRBV6-2 and TRBV6-3 were excluded. A later analysis reportedly identified an Asian-associated ancestry cluster as carrying fewer N-insertions than the roughly 670-donor mean.

This clone was counted only a few times. Its specificity is not known. The sequence derives from a woman aged 25 to 39 in good health and CMV-seronegative. The chain carries TRBV28 and TRBJ1-1, with D hard to call. The sample consisted of PBMCs. CDR3 coding DNA: TGTGCCAGCAACAACGCCGCTGAAGCTTTCTTT. This encodes CASNNAAEAFF. Full variable domain (rest looked up from reference TRBV28 and TRBJ1-1): DVKVTQSSRYLVKRTGEKVFLECVQDMDHENMFWYRQDPGLGLRLIYFSYDVKMKEKGDIPEGYSVSREKKERFSLILESASTNQTSMYLCASNNAAEAFFGQGTRLTVV.